The present T cell receptor beta chain was sequenced within a study of Ad26.COV2.S vaccination and SARS-CoV-2 variants. Study-wide results and caveats: Vaccinees displayed broader spike-specific TCR repertoires than placebo recipients. Analyses that measured TCR breadth and depth may have underestimated total T cell responses.

The table came from immunoSEQ multiplex PCR; TCRdb's copy has only in-frame clones and leaves some out. The sample holds around 450,000 clones, about 90% seen once. The treatment is: roughly 18 received Ad26.COV2.S at low or high dose, single or two shots; 5 received placebo; per-sample allocation not given. Collection of samples fell on day 63 after the first vaccine or placebo injection. Note on this clone: Its matching antigen is unknown.

Sequenced here: peripheral blood, sampled in a trial of Ad26.COV2.S vaccine versus placebo. The clonotype originates from a person aged 18 to 59 who received the Ad26.COV2.S COVID-19 vaccine or a placebo.

CDR3 nucleotide sequence: TGTGCCAGCAGTCTCAGGAGCGGGAGCTCCTACAATGAGCAGTTCTTC. This encodes CASSLRSGSSYNEQFF. The chain couples TRBV27 to TRBJ2-1; 8 positions agree with TRBD2. CDR1 is MNHEY, CDR2 SMNVEV, per germline (reference sequence). CDR3 length: 16 amino acids. Germline trimming cut 5 bases from V and 0 bases from J; bases unmatched to any gene: 6.